What follows are 15 T cell receptor beta chains derived from one specimen sequenced in a study of shared T cell receptors in the human thymus. Sequencing used immunoSEQ multiplex PCR; TCRdb keeps in-frame clones, though not all of them. The data show some 700,000 clones, around 87% seen once. The data were also submitted as part of a second study, on human thymus T cells.

The specimen was thymocytes. All receptors come from a boy less than two years old with a congenital heart defect.

The V and J genes are TRBV28 and TRBJ2-7; 10 nucleotides match TRBD2. V trimming: 5 bases; J trimming: 2 bases; junction bases outside the gene matches: 6. Germline values: CDR1 MDHEN, CDR2 SYDVKM. The CDR3 totals 15 residues. The CDR3 region is CASSGLAGDAYEQYF. The DNA for the CDR3 is TGTGCCAGCAGTGGGCTAGCGGGAGATGCCTACGAGCAGTACTTC.

The genes are TRBV18 and TRBJ2-3, with 12 bases that match TRBD2. CDR1 is KGHSH, CDR2 LQKENI, per germline. V lost 4 bases, J lost 6 bases, and 17 bases stayed unmatched. The CDR3 consists of 19 residues. The CDR3 sequence: CASSQIRTSGTTLGDTQYF. In DNA form, the CDR3 reads TGTGCCAGCTCACAAATTCGGACTAGCGGGACCACCCTAGGTGATACGCAGTATTTT.

The V and J genes are TRBV29-1 and TRBJ2-1; the D gene is possibly TRBD2 (6 bases). Trimming took off 1 base at V and 4 bases at J, with 14 bases between the two ends. Germline loops: CDR1 SQVTM, CDR2 ANQGSEA. The CDR3 has 15 amino acids. This CDR3 is CSVEVGGGKYNEQFF. CDR3 in DNA: TGCAGCGTTGAAGTTGGTGGCGGGAAGTACAATGAGCAGTTCTTC.

The chain employs TRBV7-3 and TRBJ1-1, with 11 bases aligning to TRBD1. V shed 5 bases, J shed 0 bases, and the junction held 17 bases outside the gene matches. The CDR3 runs 20 residues. Germline-derived CDR1 and CDR2 are SGHTA and FQGTGA. CDR3 bases: TGTGCCAGCAGCCCCAGACCCTCGGACAGGGGGCGAAAGATGAACACTGAAGCTTTCTTT. Translating it yields CASSPRPSDRGRKMNTEAFF.

The chain is built from TRBV4-3 and TRBJ2-7; 11 positions match TRBD2. J was trimmed by 0 bases and V by 0 bases; bases with no gene match: 4. In germline, CDR1 is LGHNA, CDR2 YSLEER. This CDR3 spans 17 amino acids. Written as DNA, the CDR3 is TGCGCCAGCAGCCAAGATACTAGCGGGAGCCACTCCTACGAGCAGTACTTC. It encodes CASSQDTSGSHSYEQYF.

CDR3 in DNA: TGCGCCAGCAGCTTCGGGACTACCTATTACGAGCAGTACTTC. Protein product: CASSFGTTYYEQYF. V gene TRBV5-1 combines with J gene TRBJ2-7, with TRBD2 identical over 7 bases. The trim removed 2 bases at V and 4 bases at J, leaving 6 bases unmatched. The germline V gene encodes CDR1 SGHRS and CDR2 YFSETQ. The CDR3 is 14 amino acids. The variable domain in full, completed from reference TRBV5-1 and TRBJ2-7, reads KAGVTQTPRYLIKTRGQQVTLSCSPISGHRSVSWYQQTPGQGLQFLFEYFSETQRNKGNFPGRFSGRQFSNSRSEMNVSTLELGDSALYLCASSFGTTYYEQYFGPGTRLTVT.

The V and J genes are TRBV6-6 and TRBJ2-5; possibly TRBD2 for D (6 bases). Germline values: CDR1 MNHNY, CDR2 SVGAGI (reference sequence). Trimming took off 5 bases at V and 0 bases at J, with 13 bases between the two ends. This CDR3 region has 15 residues. Written as DNA, the CDR3 is TGTGCCAGCAGTGACCACCGGGACTACCAAGAGACCCAGTACTTC. Translation: CASSDHRDYQETQYF.

Only a few counts were recorded for this clone. In nucleotides, the CDR3 is TGTGCCAGCTCACCACCGGCAGGGAAGGAGTATGGCTACACCTTC. Translating gives CASSPPAGKEYGYTF. The rearrangement uses TRBV18 and TRBJ1-2; D may be TRBD1 (5 bases). This CDR3 spans 15 amino acids. V was cut by 0 bases and J by 5 bases, with 13 bases left in between. Germline V gene lookup returns CDR1 KGHSH and CDR2 LQKENI.

This clone was recorded a few times. The chain uses TRBV28 and TRBJ2-7; 7 nucleotides line up with TRBD2. CDR3 length: 13 residues. V shed 7 bases and J 2 bases; nucleotides not matched to a gene: 5. Germline V lookup: CDR1 MDHEN, CDR2 SYDVKM. Here the CDR3 reads CASTGGLPYEQYF. CDR3 DNA: TGTGCCAGCACTGGGGGACTACCCTACGAGCAGTACTTC.

The rearrangement links TRBV2 to TRBJ2-2; 11 positions match TRBD2. Germline loops: CDR1 SNHLY, CDR2 FYNNEI. The CDR3 consists of 16 residues. J was trimmed by 1 base and V by 10 bases; bases with no gene match: 8. CDR3 region: CATQGLAGGNTGELFF. Written as DNA, the CDR3 is TGTGCCACCCAGGGGCTAGCGGGAGGGAACACCGGGGAGCTGTTTTTT.

V and J are TRBV27 and TRBJ1-5; the D is unclear. This CDR3 is built from 13 residues. Germline lookup yields CDR1 MNHEY and CDR2 SMNVEV (reference sequence). Trimming took 6 bases from V and 0 from J, leaving 6 bases between them. CDR3: CASSQDSNQPQHF. The DNA of the CDR3 is TGTGCCAGCAGCCAGGATAGCAATCAGCCCCAGCATTTT.

The chain joins TRBV19 to TRBJ2-1; 7 bases are a match to TRBD2. V lost 5 bases to trimming and J lost 1 base; unmatched junction nucleotides: 14. Per germline, CDR1 LNHDA and CDR2 SQIVND (reference sequence). The CDR3 length is 18 residues. CDR3 amino acids: CASSPRGVARVSYNEQFF. CDR3 sequence (DNA): TGTGCCAGTAGTCCTCGGGGGGTAGCGAGAGTTTCCTACAATGAGCAGTTCTTC.

The chain carries TRBV4-1 and TRBJ2-7; no clear D gene. There are 13 residues in the CDR3. Trimming stripped 4 bases from V and 5 bases from J, with 12 bases between. Per the germline V gene, CDR1 is MGHRA and CDR2 is YSYEKL. The DNA of the CDR3 is TGCGCCAGCAGCCGAAACTGTGCCAACGAGCAGTACTTC. Amino acid sequence: CASSRNCANEQYF.

The chain employs TRBV10-2 and TRBJ2-7; 9 nucleotides line up with TRBD2. The CDR3 length is 20 residues. With 0 bases clipped from V and 4 bases from J, the junction kept 19 bases outside the gene matches. The germline gives CDR1 WSHSY, CDR2 SAAADI. The CDR3 here is CASSESAVGLAGPHTYEQYF. In DNA, the CDR3 is TGCGCCAGCAGTGAGTCGGCGGTAGGGCTAGCGGGACCCCACACTTACGAGCAGTACTTC.

The chain links TRBV6-1 to TRBJ1-5, with 10 bases lining up with TRBD1. Trimming at V came to 1 base and at J to 1 base, leaving 4 bases not matched to a gene. CDR1 and CDR2 from the germline V gene are MNHNS and SASEGT. The CDR3 sequence is 17 residues long. The CDR3 loop reads CASSEGTGGRSNQPQHF. In nucleotides, the CDR3 is TGTGCCAGCAGTGAAGGGACAGGGGGTAGAAGCAATCAGCCCCAGCATTTT.